These 5 T cell receptor beta chains came from one sample sequenced in a study of CD4 and CD8 cells across lung adenocarcinoma regions. TCRdb independently ran MiXCR on the PCR reads; one entry per CDR3 protein. The sample has 10,000 to 15,000 distinct CDR3 sequences; 53% are singletons. The sample taken for sequencing was CD8+ T cells from the center of a lung tumor. All receptors derive from a female donor with lung adenocarcinoma. The CD4 and CD8 labels of this study may be unreliable.

The count of this clonotype is one. The rearrangement uses TRBV25-1 and TRBJ2-1, with TRBD1 identical over 7 bases. The junction had 6 bases not matched to a gene; V was cut back by 5 bases and J by 2 bases. The CDR3 loop spans 15 amino acids. Germline values: CDR1 MGHDK, CDR2 SYGVNS. The CDR3 loop reads CASSTGATAYNEQFF. The CDR3 DNA reads as TGTGCCAGCAGTACAGGGGCAACAGCCTACAATGAGCAGTTCTTC.

V usage is TRBV6-1 and J usage is TRBJ2-2; no clear D. V was trimmed by 6 bases and J by 5 bases, leaving 10 bases between them. The CDR3 spans 13 residues. Germline V gene lookup returns CDR1 MNHNS and CDR2 SASEGT. The CDR3 DNA reads as TGTGCCAGCAGCATACAAGGGACCGGGGAGCTGTTTTTT. It translates to CASSIQGTGELFF.

As DNA, the CDR3 is TGTGCCAGCAGAGAGGTAGCGGGAGGGCCATCAGATACGCAGTATTTT. Translated, it gives CASREVAGGPSDTQYF. The J gene is TRBJ2-3, the V gene TRBV6-1; 11 positions match TRBD2. Per germline, CDR1 MNHNS and CDR2 SASEGT. V lost 6 bases, J lost 4 bases, and 9 bases stayed unmatched. The CDR3 covers 16 residues.

This clonotype was seen a handful of times. The CDR3 here is CAWSSSTDTQYF. The CDR3 DNA is TGTGCCTGGAGTAGTAGCACAGATACGCAGTATTTT. This chain links TRBV30 with TRBJ2-3; D call uncertain. Germline CDR1 GTSNPN, CDR2 SVGIG (reference sequence). This CDR3 has 12 amino acids. The V gene lost 2 bases and the J gene lost 0 bases, with 3 bases spanning the gap.

V and J are TRBV6-5 and TRBJ2-6, with 7 positions matching TRBD1. The V and J ends lost 8 bases and 0 bases, in that order; junction bases with no gene match: 10. CDR1 and CDR2 from the germline V gene are MNHEY and SVGAGI. The length of the CDR3 is 17 residues. The CDR3 sequence is CASVRQGTSSGANVLTF. The CDR3 DNA is TGTGCCAGCGTTCGACAGGGCACCTCCTCTGGGGCCAACGTCCTGACTTTC.